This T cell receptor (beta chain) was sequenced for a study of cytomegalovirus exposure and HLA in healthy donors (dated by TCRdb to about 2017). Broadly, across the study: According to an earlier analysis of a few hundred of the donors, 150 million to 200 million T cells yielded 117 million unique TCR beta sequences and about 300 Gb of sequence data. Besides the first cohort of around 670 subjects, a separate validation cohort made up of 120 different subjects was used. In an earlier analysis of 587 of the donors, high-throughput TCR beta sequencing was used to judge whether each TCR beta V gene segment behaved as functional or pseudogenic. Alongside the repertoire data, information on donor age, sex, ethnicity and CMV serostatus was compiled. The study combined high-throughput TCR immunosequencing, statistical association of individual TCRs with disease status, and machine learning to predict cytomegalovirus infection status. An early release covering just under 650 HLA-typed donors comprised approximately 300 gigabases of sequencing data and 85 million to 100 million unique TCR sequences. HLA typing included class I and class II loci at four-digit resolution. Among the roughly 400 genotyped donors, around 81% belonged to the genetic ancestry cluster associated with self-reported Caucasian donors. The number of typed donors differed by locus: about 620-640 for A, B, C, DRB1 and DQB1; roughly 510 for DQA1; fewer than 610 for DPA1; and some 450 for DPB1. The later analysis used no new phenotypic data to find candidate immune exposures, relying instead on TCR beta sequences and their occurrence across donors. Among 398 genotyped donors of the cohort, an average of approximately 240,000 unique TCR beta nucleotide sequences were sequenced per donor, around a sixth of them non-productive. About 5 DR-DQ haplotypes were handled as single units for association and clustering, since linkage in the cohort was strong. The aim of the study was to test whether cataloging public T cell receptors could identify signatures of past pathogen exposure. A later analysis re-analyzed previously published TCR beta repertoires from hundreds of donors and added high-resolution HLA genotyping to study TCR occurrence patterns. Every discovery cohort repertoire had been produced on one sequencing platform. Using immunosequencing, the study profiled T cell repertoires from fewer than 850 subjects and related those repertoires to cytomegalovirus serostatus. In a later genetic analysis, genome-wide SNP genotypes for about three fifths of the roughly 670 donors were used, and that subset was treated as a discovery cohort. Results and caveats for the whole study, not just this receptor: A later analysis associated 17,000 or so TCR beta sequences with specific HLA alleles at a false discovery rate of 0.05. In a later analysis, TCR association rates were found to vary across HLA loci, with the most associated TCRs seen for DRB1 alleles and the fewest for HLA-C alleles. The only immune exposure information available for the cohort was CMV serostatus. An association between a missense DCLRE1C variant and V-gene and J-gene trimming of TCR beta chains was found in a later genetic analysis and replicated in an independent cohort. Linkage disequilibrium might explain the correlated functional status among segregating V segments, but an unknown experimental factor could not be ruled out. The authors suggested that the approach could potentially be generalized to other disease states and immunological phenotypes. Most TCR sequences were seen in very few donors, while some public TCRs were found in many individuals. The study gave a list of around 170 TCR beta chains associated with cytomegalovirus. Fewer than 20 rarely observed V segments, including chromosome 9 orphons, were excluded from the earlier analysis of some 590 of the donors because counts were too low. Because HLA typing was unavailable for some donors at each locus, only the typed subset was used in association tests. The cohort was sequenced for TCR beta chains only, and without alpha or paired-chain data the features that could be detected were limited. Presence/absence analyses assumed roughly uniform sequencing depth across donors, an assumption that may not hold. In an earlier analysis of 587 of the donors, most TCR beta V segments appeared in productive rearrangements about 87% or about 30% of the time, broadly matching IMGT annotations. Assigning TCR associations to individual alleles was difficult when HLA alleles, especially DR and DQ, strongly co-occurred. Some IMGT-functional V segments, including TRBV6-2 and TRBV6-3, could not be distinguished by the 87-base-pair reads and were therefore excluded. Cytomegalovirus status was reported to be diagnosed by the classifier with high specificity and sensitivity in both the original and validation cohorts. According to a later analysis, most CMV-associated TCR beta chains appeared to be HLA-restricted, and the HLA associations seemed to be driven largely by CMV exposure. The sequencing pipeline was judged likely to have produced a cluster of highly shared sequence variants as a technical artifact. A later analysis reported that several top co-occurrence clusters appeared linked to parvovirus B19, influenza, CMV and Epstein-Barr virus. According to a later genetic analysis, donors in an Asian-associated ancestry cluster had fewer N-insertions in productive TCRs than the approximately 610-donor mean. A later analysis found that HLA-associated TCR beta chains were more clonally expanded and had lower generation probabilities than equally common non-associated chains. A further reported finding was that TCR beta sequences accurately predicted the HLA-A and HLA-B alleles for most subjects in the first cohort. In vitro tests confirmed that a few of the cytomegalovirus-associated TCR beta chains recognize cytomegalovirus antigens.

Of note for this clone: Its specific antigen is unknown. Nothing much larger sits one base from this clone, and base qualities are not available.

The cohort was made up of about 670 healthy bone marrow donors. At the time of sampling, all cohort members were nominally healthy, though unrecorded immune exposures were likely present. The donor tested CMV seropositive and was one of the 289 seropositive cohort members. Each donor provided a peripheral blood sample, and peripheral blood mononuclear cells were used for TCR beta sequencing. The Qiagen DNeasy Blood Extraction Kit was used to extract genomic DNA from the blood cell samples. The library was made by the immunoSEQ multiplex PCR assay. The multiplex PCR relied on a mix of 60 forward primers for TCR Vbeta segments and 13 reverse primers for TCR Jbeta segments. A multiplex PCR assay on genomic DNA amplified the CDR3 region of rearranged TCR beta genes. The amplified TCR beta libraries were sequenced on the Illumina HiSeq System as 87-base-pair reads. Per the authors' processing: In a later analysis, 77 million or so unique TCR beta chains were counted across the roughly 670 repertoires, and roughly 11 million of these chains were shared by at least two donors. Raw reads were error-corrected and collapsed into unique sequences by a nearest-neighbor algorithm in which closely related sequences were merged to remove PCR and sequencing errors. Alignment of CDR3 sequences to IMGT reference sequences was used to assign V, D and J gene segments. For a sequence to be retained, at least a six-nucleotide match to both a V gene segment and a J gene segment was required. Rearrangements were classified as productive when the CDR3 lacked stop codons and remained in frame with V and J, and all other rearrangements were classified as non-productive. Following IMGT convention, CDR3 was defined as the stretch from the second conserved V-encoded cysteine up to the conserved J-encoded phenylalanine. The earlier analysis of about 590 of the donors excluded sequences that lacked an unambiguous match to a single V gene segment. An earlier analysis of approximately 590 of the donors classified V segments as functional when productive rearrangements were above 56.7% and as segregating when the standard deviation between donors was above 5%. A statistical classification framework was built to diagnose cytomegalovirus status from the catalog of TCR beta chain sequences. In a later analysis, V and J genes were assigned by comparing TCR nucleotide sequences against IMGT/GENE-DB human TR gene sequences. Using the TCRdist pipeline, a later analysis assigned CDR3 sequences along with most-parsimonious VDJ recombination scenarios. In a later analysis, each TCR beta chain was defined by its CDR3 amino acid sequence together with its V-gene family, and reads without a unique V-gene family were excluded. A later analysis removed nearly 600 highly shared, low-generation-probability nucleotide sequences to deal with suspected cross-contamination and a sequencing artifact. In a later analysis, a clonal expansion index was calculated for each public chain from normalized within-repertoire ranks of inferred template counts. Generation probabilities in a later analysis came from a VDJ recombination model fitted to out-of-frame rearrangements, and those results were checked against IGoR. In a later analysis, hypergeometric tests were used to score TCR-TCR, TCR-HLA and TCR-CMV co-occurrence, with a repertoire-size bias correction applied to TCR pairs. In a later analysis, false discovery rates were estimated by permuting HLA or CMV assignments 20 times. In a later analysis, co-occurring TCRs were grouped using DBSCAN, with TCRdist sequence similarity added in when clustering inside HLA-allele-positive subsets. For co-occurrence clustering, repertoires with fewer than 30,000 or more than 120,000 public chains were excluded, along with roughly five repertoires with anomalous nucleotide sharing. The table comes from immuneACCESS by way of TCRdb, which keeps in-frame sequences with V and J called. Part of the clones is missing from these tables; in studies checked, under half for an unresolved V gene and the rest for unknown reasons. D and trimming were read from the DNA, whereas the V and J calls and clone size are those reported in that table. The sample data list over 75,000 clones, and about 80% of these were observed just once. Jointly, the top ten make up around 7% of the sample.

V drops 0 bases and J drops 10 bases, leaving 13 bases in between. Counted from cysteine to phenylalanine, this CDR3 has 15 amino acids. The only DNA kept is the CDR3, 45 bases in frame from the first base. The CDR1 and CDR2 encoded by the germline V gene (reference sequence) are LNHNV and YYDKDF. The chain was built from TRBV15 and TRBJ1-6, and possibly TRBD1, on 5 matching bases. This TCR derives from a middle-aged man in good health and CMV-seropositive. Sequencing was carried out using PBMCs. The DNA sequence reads TGTGCCACCAGCAGAGATGGGGGAGGGGAATCACCCCTCCACTTT. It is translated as CATSRDGGGESPLHF.